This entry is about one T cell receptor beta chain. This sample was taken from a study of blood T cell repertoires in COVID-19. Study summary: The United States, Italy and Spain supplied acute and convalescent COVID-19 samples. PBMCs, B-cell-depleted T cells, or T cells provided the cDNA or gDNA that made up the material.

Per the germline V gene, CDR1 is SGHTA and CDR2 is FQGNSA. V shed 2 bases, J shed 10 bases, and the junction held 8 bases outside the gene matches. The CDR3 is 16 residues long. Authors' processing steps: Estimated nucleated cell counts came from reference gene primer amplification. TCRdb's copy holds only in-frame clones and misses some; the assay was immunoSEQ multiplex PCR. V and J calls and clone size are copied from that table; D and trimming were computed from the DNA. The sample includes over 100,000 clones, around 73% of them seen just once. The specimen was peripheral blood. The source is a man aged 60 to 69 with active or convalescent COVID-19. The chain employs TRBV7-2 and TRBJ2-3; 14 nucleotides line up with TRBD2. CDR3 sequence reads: CASSLSGTSGRGAQYF. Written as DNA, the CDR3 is TGTGCCAGCAGCTTATCTGGGACTAGCGGGAGAGGAGCGCAGTATTTT.